The rows below give T cell receptor beta chains drawn from one sample of a study of CD8+ T cells in alopecia areata. Profiled with immunoSEQ multiplex PCR; TCRdb holds only in-frame clones, not every one. Of 150,000 to 250,000 clones detected, 58% appear once; the ten largest clones hold approximately 5.1%. This specimen was CD4+ T cells sorted from blood, taken at week 24, from a patient treated with tofacitinib. The receptors stem from a human donor with alopecia areata. Both conserved end residues are part of each CDR3. The D gene is left open where the match is weak. Not all rows give a size; the values are once, few, many and, for expanded clones, a class.

.,TRBJ1-4,TRBV6-5,.,TGTGCCAGCAGTTACTCAGTATCCGCAACTAATGAAAAACTGTTTTTT,CASSYSVSATNEKLFF
.,TRBJ2-2,TRBV29-1,.,TGCAGCGCCCGAAAGGGCACCGGGGAGCTGTTTTTT,CSARKGTGELFF
TRBD1,TRBJ2-2,TRBV15,.,TGTGCCACCAGCGGCCGGACAGGAATTTTCGGGGAGCTGTTTTTT,CATSGRTGIFGELFF
TRBD2,TRBJ2-7,TRBV2,.,TGTGCCGGCAAACTAGCGGGGGGGCCTGGCGAGCAGTACTTC,CAGKLAGGPGEQYF
.,TRBJ1-5,TRBV30,.,TGTGCCTGGAGTTTCCCCGGCAATCAGCCCCAGCATTTT,CAWSFPGNQPQHF
TRBD2,TRBJ2-1,TRBV28,few,TGTGCCAGCGGGGGACTAGCGGGAGGTGTCTACAATGAGCAGTTCTTC,CASGGLAGGVYNEQFF
.,TRBJ1-1,TRBV29-1,.,TGCAGCGTTTCGGGGGAACGGGGCACTGAAGCTTTCTTT,CSVSGERGTEAFF
.,TRBJ2-3,TRBV5-6,.,TGTGCCAGCAGCTTGACCCGCCTCACAGATACGCAGTATTTT,CASSLTRLTDTQYF
.,TRBJ1-5,TRBV5-6,.,TGTGCCAGCAGCGGACAGCATATCGATCAGCCCCAGCATTTT,CASSGQHIDQPQHF
TRBD1,TRBJ2-5,TRBV7-2,.,TGTGCCAGCAGCTCAAGGGGGCAGCAAGAGACCCAGTACTTC,CASSSRGQQETQYF
TRBD2,TRBJ2-3,TRBV27,once,TGTGCCAGCAGTCCCCCCCCTAGCGGGGGCACAGATACGCAGTATTTT,CASSPPPSGGTDTQYF
TRBD1,TRBJ1-5,TRBV30,.,TGTGCCTGGAGTTTGACAGGGTGGGGCAATCAGCCCCAGCATTTT,CAWSLTGWGNQPQHF
.,TRBJ2-3,TRBV6-5,once,TGTGCCAGTAAAGCAGCGGGCGCGAACACAGATACGCAGTATTTT,CASKAAGANTDTQYF
TRBD2,TRBJ2-5,TRBV7-2,.,TGTGCCAGCAGCTTAGATGTGACTAGCGGGGGAGAGACCCAGTACTTC,CASSLDVTSGGETQYF
TRBD1,TRBJ1-5,TRBV27,.,TGTGCCAGCAAACAGGGGGCTGATCAGCCCCAGCATTTT,CASKQGADQPQHF
.,TRBJ1-2,TRBV7-2,.,TGTGCCAGCAGCTCCAACAGGGAGGGCTACACCTTC,CASSSNREGYTF
.,TRBJ1-5,TRBV7-9,.,TGTGCCAGCAGCTTATCTGGTGGCAGGGATAGCAATCAGCCCCAGCATTTT,CASSLSGGRDSNQPQHF
.,TRBJ2-6,TRBV5-6,.,TGTGCCAGCAGCTTCCCCCCAGGAGGCTCTGGGGCCAACGTCCTGACTTTC,CASSFPPGGSGANVLTF
TRBD2,TRBJ2-4,TRBV6-5,.,TGTGCCAGCAGGGGACTAGCGGGAAAAAACATTCAGTACTTC,CASRGLAGKNIQYF
.,TRBJ1-1,TRBV11-2,.,TGTGCCAGCAGCTTCGCCAGCACTGAAGCTTTCTTT,CASSFASTEAFF
.,TRBJ1-1,TRBV5-7,.,TGTGCCAGCAGGGTGGGGAGCACTGAAGCTTTCTTT,CASRVGSTEAFF
.,TRBJ1-2,TRBV27,.,TGTGCCAGCAGTTTAGGGGTAGGGGATGGCTACACCTTC,CASSLGVGDGYTF
TRBD1,TRBJ2-7,TRBV7-8,few,TGTGCCAGCAGCTCCAAGAGATTTTTTTCGGGACAGGGCTCCTACGAGCAGTACTTC,CASSSKRFFSGQGSYEQYF